This TCR beta chain is from a study of blood T cells in healthy people across ages. Study-wide background: There was about one barcoded beta molecule captured by template switching per two T cells.

CDR1 and CDR2 (germline): SGHTA, FQGNSA. The length of the CDR3 is 14 residues. V gave up 0 bases and J gave up 3 bases, with 8 bases separating them. PCR was performed a second time for about 6 to 12 cycles using a sample-barcoded 5' primer and a J-beta primer mix. TCRdb redid the calling of the 5' RACE reads with MiXCR, one entry per CDR3 protein. Here the sample spans about 700,000 distinct CDR3 sequences, about a third being singletons. Total RNA was extracted at no less than 6 micrograms per sample. Ten or more counts support this clonotype. The source of this sequence is a woman older than 75 in good health. Source material: blood. The chain carries TRBV7-2 and TRBJ1-2; D gene unclear. The CDR3 region has the DNA TGTGCCAGCAGCTTAGCATGGCGGGACTATGGCTACACCTTC. It is translated as CASSLAWRDYGYTF.